The next 11 T cell receptor beta chains were all read from a single sample in a study of T cells after yellow fever vaccination. TCRdb fed the 5' RACE reads into MiXCR, producing one record per CDR3 protein. Of a few hundred thousand distinct CDR3 sequences in the sample, about 7.8% are singletons; the top ten hold 15% to 20%. The specimen was PBMCs, collected about 41 days after the first yellow fever vaccination. Receptors were obtained from a man between 18 and 35 years old who received the YFV17D yellow fever vaccine.

This sequence joins TRBV5-6 and TRBJ1-1; weak D call: TRBD1 (6 bases). Germline V gene lookup returns CDR1 SGHDT and CDR2 YYEEEE. This CDR3 spans 11 amino acids. V lost 4 bases and J 6 bases, leaving 7 bases between the germline ends. The CDR3 DNA reads TGTGCCAGCAGCAGGGGGTCTGAAGCTTTCTTT. Its protein product is CASSRGSEAFF.

The V call is TRBV5-1, the J call TRBJ2-5; 12 nucleotides line up with TRBD2. Germline trimming cut 0 bases from V and 10 bases from J; bases unmatched to any gene: 7. CDR3 length equals 15 residues. Germline V gene lookup returns CDR1 SGHRS and CDR2 YFSETQ. The CDR3 coding sequence is TGCGCCAGCAGCTTGGGGACTAGCGGGGCCGCGGGCCAGTACTTC. Its protein is CASSLGTSGAAGQYF.

The chain uses TRBV12-3 or TRBV12-4 and TRBJ2-3, with 9 bases identical to TRBD2. CDR3 length equals 19 residues. After removal of 4 bases from V and 2 bases from J, the junction contained 16 bases not matched to a gene. CDR3 bases: TGTGCCAGCAGTTCGGTCCCGGGACTAGCAGGGGGGCTCACAGATACGCAGTATTTT. Amino acids: CASSSVPGLAGGLTDTQYF.

V and J are TRBV18 and TRBJ1-1; TRBD1 might be the D (5 bases). Trimming took off 2 bases at V and 2 bases at J, with 12 bases between the two ends. Germline values: CDR1 KGHSH, CDR2 LQKENI. CDR3 length: 15 amino acids. DNA for the CDR3: TGTGCCAGCTCACCATCGACAGAAGATAACACTGAAGCTTTCTTT. Its protein is CASSPSTEDNTEAFF. Variable domain in full (rest from reference TRBV18 and TRBJ1-1): NAGVMQNPRHLVRRRGQEARLRCSPMKGHSHVYWYRQLPEEGLKFMVYLQKENIIDESGMPKERFSAEFPKEGPSILRIQQVVRGDSAAYFCASSPSTEDNTEAFFGQGTRLTVV.

In its sample, this clonotype was seen a few times. The chain recombines TRBV7-9 with TRBJ2-1; D perhaps matches TRBD1 (5 bases). Trimming left V 0 bases short and J 8 bases short, with 14 bases between. This CDR3 spans 15 amino acids. Germline V CDR1 and CDR2: SEHNR, FQNEAQ (reference sequence). Here the CDR3 reads CASSLAWQGSHEQFF. DNA for the CDR3: TGTGCCAGCAGCTTAGCTTGGCAGGGATCACATGAGCAGTTCTTC.

V gene TRBV7-9 combines with J gene TRBJ2-6; 9 bases match TRBD1. Germline-derived CDR1 and CDR2 are SEHNR and FQNEAQ (reference sequence). The length of the CDR3 is 17 residues. Trimming at V came to 6 bases and at J to 0 bases, leaving 6 bases not matched to a gene. CDR3 in amino acids: CASRRQGGTSGANVLTF. CDR3 nucleotides: TGTGCCAGCAGACGACAGGGGGGAACCTCTGGGGCCAACGTCCTGACTTTC.

This chain joins TRBV4-1 and TRBJ2-5, with TRBD1 identical over 8 bases. From germline, CDR1 is MGHRA and CDR2 YSYEKL. V trimming: 4 bases; J trimming: 5 bases; junction bases outside the gene matches: 6. The CDR3 totals 14 residues. The CDR3 DNA is TGCGCCAGCAGCCGGTCAGGGGGCGCGGAGACCCAGTACTTC. Translated: CASSRSGGAETQYF.

This clonotype showed up just a few times. The rearrangement uses TRBV6-2 or TRBV6-3 and TRBJ1-5; TRBD1 might be the D (5 bases). The germline gives CDR1 MNHEY, CDR2 SVGEGT. V was trimmed by 7 bases and J by 6 bases, leaving 13 bases between them. The CDR3 runs 13 residues. CDR3 region: CASNALGGQPQHF. For the CDR3, the DNA is TGTGCCAGCAACGCACTTGGGGGTCAGCCCCAGCATTTT.

This clonotype occurred a few times. The chain links TRBV4-1 to TRBJ2-2, with a weak D call TRBD1 (6 bases). The CDR3 totals 14 residues. Deletions cut 1 base from V and 7 bases from J, with 10 bases between. Germline V CDR1 and CDR2: MGHRA, YSYEKL. CDR3 nucleotide sequence: TGCGCCAGCAGCCAAGTGGGGGCGAACGGGGAGCTGTTTTTT. This gives the protein CASSQVGANGELFF.

Many counts were recorded for this clonotype. This chain links TRBV20-1 with TRBJ1-6, with 9 bases aligning to TRBD1. The CDR3 length is 14 residues. Germline V gene sequence: CDR1 DFQATT, CDR2 SNEGSKA (reference sequence). The J segment lost 7 bases and the V segment lost 5 bases, leaving 6 bases of the junction unmatched. The CDR3 nucleotides read TGCAGTGCTCGGGGACAGGGAGGAAATTCACCCCTCCACTTT. Amino acids: CSARGQGGNSPLHF.

The rearrangement joins TRBV4-1 to TRBJ2-7, with a possible D match to TRBD1 (6 bases). In germline, CDR1 is MGHRA, CDR2 YSYEKL. The CDR3 extends over 13 amino acids. Trimming took off 4 bases at V and 3 bases at J, with 10 bases between the two ends. The CDR3 nucleotides are TGCGCCAGCAGCCTCAGGGGTAACTACGAGCAGTACTTC. It is translated as CASSLRGNYEQYF.